This T cell receptor beta chain was documented in a study of blood T cell repertoires in COVID-19. On the study more broadly: The samples span acute and convalescent COVID-19 from the United States, Italy and Spain.

The protocol was immunoSEQ multiplex PCR, while the TCRdb copy is restricted to in-frame clones and leaves out a portion. The sample has about 430,000 clones, approximately 91% seen once; the top ten hold 1.4% to 1.5%. The CDR3 runs to 14 residues. After removal of 5 bases from V and 10 bases from J, the junction contained 6 bases not matched to a gene. Germline loops: CDR1 MDHEN, CDR2 SYDVKM. Exposed study participants had met a COVID-19 case within 2 weeks before entry. The TCR was taken from a woman aged 18-29 years who had been exposed to COVID-19. This sequence joins TRBV28 and TRBJ2-7, with 15 nucleotides matching TRBD2. Sequencing input: PBMCs or T cells enriched from blood (not recorded which). The CDR3 nucleotides are TGTGCCAGCAGTCCTGGGACTAGCGGGAGGCGTCAGTACTTC. This codes for CASSPGTSGRRQYF.